The 32 T cell receptor beta chains below come from one sample, sequenced in a study of T cell responses to AZD1222 COVID-19 vaccine. The protocol was immunoSEQ multiplex PCR, while the TCRdb copy is restricted to in-frame clones and leaves out a portion. There are some 130,000 clones in the sample; roughly 92% occur only once, and more than 0.7% lies in the top ten. This specimen consisted of peripheral blood, obtained on day 0 of AZD1222 vaccination. The receptors here all came from an adult in good health.

This chain connects TRBV7-9 to TRBJ2-6; weak D call: TRBD1 (5 bases). V was pared by 5 bases and J by 0 bases, with 14 bases between. Germline V gene sequence: CDR1 SEHNR, CDR2 FQNEAQ (reference sequence). There are 17 residues in the CDR3. CDR3 in DNA: TGTGCCAGCAGCGCTCCATCAACAGGCTCTGGGGCCAACGTCCTGACTTTC. This codes for CASSAPSTGSGANVLTF.

The V gene is TRBV19, the J gene TRBJ2-3; the match to TRBD2 covers 8 bases. V was pared by 1 base and J by 6 bases, with 15 bases of the junction left unmatched. Germline CDR1 and CDR2: LNHDA and SQIVND (reference sequence). The CDR3 is 18 amino acids. The CDR3 reads CASSIGRVKAGAKDTQYF. The CDR3 region has the DNA TGTGCCAGTAGTATAGGGCGGGTTAAAGCGGGGGCCAAGGATACGCAGTATTTT.

J is TRBJ1-6 and V is TRBV19; TRBD1 matches 7 bases. The CDR3 length is 17 residues. Trimming removed 5 bases from V and 2 bases from J; junction bases left unmatched: 9. In germline, CDR1 is LNHDA, CDR2 SQIVND (reference sequence). For the CDR3, the DNA is TGTGCCAGTAGTGCCCCCAGGGGGACAACCTATAATTCACCCCTCCACTTT. Translation gives CASSAPRGTTYNSPLHF.

The chain combines TRBV5-1 with TRBJ1-4, with D unclear. Per the germline V gene, CDR1 is SGHRS and CDR2 is YFSETQ. The V end lost 4 bases, the J end lost 2 bases, and 9 bases lay between the germline ends. CDR3 size: 14 residues. Written as DNA, the CDR3 is TGCGCCAGCAGCCTAGGCCCCACTAATGAAAAACTGTTTTTT. It encodes CASSLGPTNEKLFF.

The chain uses TRBV29-1 and TRBJ2-5, with D possibly TRBD2 on 5 matching bases. The CDR3 extends over 12 amino acids. The V end was cut by 7 bases, the J end by 5 bases, with 14 bases between. The germline V gene has CDR1 SQVTM and CDR2 ANQGSEA. The CDR3 region has the DNA TGCAGCGCCGGGGTGGAGGTGGAGACCCAGTACTTC. It translates to CSAGVEVETQYF.

The chain couples TRBV5-4 to TRBJ1-2, with 8 bases lining up with TRBD1. The CDR3 runs 15 residues. V lost 2 bases, J lost 4 bases, and 7 bases stayed unmatched. CDR1 is SGHNT and CDR2 is YYREEE in the germline V gene (reference sequence). In DNA, the CDR3 is TGTGCCAGCAGCTTCGGACAGGGACAGGCCTATGGCTACACCTTC. Translation: CASSFGQGQAYGYTF. The variable domain in full, completed from reference TRBV5-4 and TRBJ1-2, reads ETGVTQSPTHLIKTRGQQVTLRCSSQSGHNTVSWYQQALGQGPQFIFQYYREEENGRGNFPPRFSGLQFPNYSSELNVNALELDDSALYLCASSFGQGQAYGYTFGSGTRLTVV.

The V and J genes are TRBV2 and TRBJ1-2; 7 bases are a match to TRBD1. The CDR3 length is 17 residues. V gave up 3 bases and J gave up 4 bases; unmatched junction bases: 14. Germline values: CDR1 SNHLY, CDR2 FYNNEI. CDR3 nucleotide sequence: TGTGCCAGCAGTGATCAGAGACAGGGACCACCTTTCTATGGCTACACCTTC. Its translation: CASSDQRQGPPFYGYTF.

The chain is built from TRBV5-1 and TRBJ2-7, with D perhaps being TRBD1 or TRBD2 (5 bases each). Germline V lookup: CDR1 SGHRS, CDR2 YFSETQ. V was shortened by 7 bases and J by 2 bases, with 10 bases between the two germline ends. This CDR3 comprises 12 residues. The CDR3 region is CASARDAYEQYF. CDR3 nucleotides: TGCGCCAGCGCCAGGGACGCCTACGAGCAGTACTTC. The full variable domain, its missing parts supplied by reference TRBV5-1 and TRBJ2-7, is KAGVTQTPRYLIKTRGQQVTLSCSPISGHRSVSWYQQTPGQGLQFLFEYFSETQRNKGNFPGRFSGRQFSNSRSEMNVSTLELGDSALYLCASARDAYEQYFGPGTRLTVT.

The chain couples TRBV3-1 (or the pseudogene TRBV3-2) to TRBJ1-4; weak D call: TRBD1 (6 bases). Germline CDR1 and CDR2: LGHDT and YNNKEL (reference sequence). Trimming stripped 4 bases from V and 4 bases from J, with 16 bases between. The length of the CDR3 is 16 residues. The CDR3 sequence is CASSPLPQGFNEKLFF. The CDR3 DNA reads as TGTGCCAGCAGCCCTTTACCACAGGGTTTTAATGAAAAACTGTTTTTT.

The chain carries TRBV7-9 and TRBJ1-5; D unclear. V lost 1 base and J 7 bases, leaving 5 bases between the germline ends. The CDR3 is made up of 12 amino acids. Germline loops: CDR1 SEHNR, CDR2 FQNEAQ (reference sequence). CDR3 sequence reads: CASSLEKQPQHF. The CDR3 DNA is TGTGCCAGCAGCTTAGAGAAACAGCCCCAGCATTTT.

The V call is TRBV7-9, the J call TRBJ1-4; 7 bases map to TRBD1. With 4 bases clipped from V and 7 bases from J, the junction kept 6 bases outside the gene matches. This CDR3 comprises 14 residues. The germline gives CDR1 SEHNR, CDR2 FQNEAQ (reference sequence). CDR3 nucleotides: TGTGCCAGCAGCTGGGGAGGGGGCCGTGAAAAACTGTTTTTT. This gives the protein CASSWGGGREKLFF.

The V and J genes are TRBV27 and TRBJ1-5; D may be TRBD1 (5 bases). Germline V gene data show CDR1 as MNHEY and CDR2 as SMNVEV (reference sequence). The V gene lost 4 bases and the J gene lost 1 base, with 17 bases spanning the gap. This CDR3 contains 17 residues. The CDR3 sequence is CASSSLPGLYSNQPQHF. CDR3 in DNA: TGTGCCAGCAGTTCCCTCCCGGGACTCTACAGCAATCAGCCCCAGCATTTT.

This clone has a single count. This chain uses TRBV11-2 with TRBJ2-1; D is unresolved. CDR3 length: 14 residues. Germline-derived CDR1 and CDR2 are SGHAT and FQNNGV. V lost 5 bases and J 8 bases, leaving 16 bases between the germline ends. The DNA for the CDR3 is TGTGCCAGCAGCCCACTCCCGGGCACGGATGAGCAGTTCTTC. Protein sequence: CASSPLPGTDEQFF.

The rearrangement joins TRBV10-3 to TRBJ2-1; D gene uncertain. V shed 1 base and J shed 4 bases, with 5 bases lying between them. The germline gives CDR1 ENHRY, CDR2 SYGVKD. The CDR3 spans 13 residues. CDR3: CAISELSYNEQFF. The CDR3 bases are TGTGCCATCAGTGAGTTGAGTTACAATGAGCAGTTCTTC.

This chain joins TRBV29-1 and TRBJ1-2; D may be TRBD1 (5 bases). Trimming cost V 3 bases and J 8 bases, with 10 bases left between them. CDR3 length: 11 amino acids. The germline gives CDR1 SQVTM, CDR2 ANQGSEA. Written as DNA, the CDR3 is TGCAGCGTTGAGGGGGGAGAGGGCTACACCTTC. Its protein product is CSVEGGEGYTF.

This chain links TRBV18 with TRBJ2-1; D possibly corresponds to TRBD2 (5 bases). Germline V gene lookup returns CDR1 KGHSH and CDR2 LQKENI. Trimming removed 3 bases at V and 9 bases at J, with 12 bases between. The CDR3 is 13 residues long. CDR3 residues: CASSPDLAPEQFF. CDR3 nucleotide sequence: TGTGCCAGCTCACCGGATCTAGCCCCTGAGCAGTTCTTC.

V is TRBV11-2 and J is TRBJ1-5, with TRBD1 as a possible D gene (5 bases). Germline loops: CDR1 SGHAT, CDR2 FQNNGV. The CDR3 loop spans 15 amino acids. The germline V and J ends were trimmed by 2 bases and 0 bases, with 8 bases remaining between them. In nucleotides, the CDR3 is TGTGCCAGCAGCTTACGGCAGGGTAGCAATCAGCCCCAGCATTTT. Its translation: CASSLRQGSNQPQHF.

The chain uses TRBV30 and TRBJ1-1; 11 bases line up with TRBD1. The CDR3 loop spans 14 amino acids. Germline V gives CDR1 GTSNPN, CDR2 SVGIG (reference sequence). The ends lost 2 bases at V and 8 bases at J; junction bases unmatched: 7. This chain's CDR3 is CAWSLGQGALEAFF. The CDR3 bases are TGTGCCTGGAGTTTAGGACAGGGGGCTTTGGAAGCTTTCTTT.

The rearrangement joins TRBV11-2 to TRBJ2-3, with D possibly called TRBD1 or TRBD2 (6 bases each). The length of the CDR3 is 17 residues. The V end lost 5 bases, the J end lost 2 bases, and 20 bases lay between the germline ends. Germline CDR1 reads SGHAT; CDR2 reads FQNNGV. CDR3 residues: CASSPLLPGAFTDTQYF. The DNA of the CDR3 is TGTGCCAGCAGCCCACTGTTGCCGGGGGCTTTCACAGATACGCAGTATTTT.

This clone was seen at least ten times. J is TRBJ1-1 and V is TRBV7-2; no reliable D call. Germline V gene sequence: CDR1 SGHTA, CDR2 FQGNSA. The CDR3 is made up of 15 amino acids. Trimming removed 2 bases from V and 5 bases from J, with 15 bases in between. Here the CDR3 reads CASSLPQTGMTEAFF. The CDR3 DNA reads TGTGCCAGCAGCTTACCACAGACGGGGATGACTGAAGCTTTCTTT.

This sequence joins TRBV5-4 and TRBJ1-3; tentatively, D is TRBD1 (6 bases). Germline CDR1 is SGHNT and CDR2 is YYREEE (reference sequence). CDR3 length: 16 amino acids. The V and J ends lost 4 bases and 0 bases respectively, with 14 bases between them. The DNA for the CDR3 is TGTGCCAGCAGCATAAAAGGACAGCGCTCTGGAAACACCATATATTTT. This codes for CASSIKGQRSGNTIYF.

CDR3 in amino acids: CASSLGQKETQYF. CDR3 DNA sequence: TGTGCCAGCAGCTTGGGACAGAAAGAGACCCAGTACTTC. V usage is TRBV5-4 and J usage is TRBJ2-5, with D perhaps TRBD1 (5 bases). Germline V lookup: CDR1 SGHNT, CDR2 YYREEE (reference sequence). V lost 0 bases to trimming and J lost 3 bases, with 6 bases between them. The CDR3 has 13 residues. The full variable domain, in which reference TRBV5-4 and TRBJ2-5 provide the parts outside the CDR3, is ETGVTQSPTHLIKTRGQQVTLRCSSQSGHNTVSWYQQALGQGPQFIFQYYREEENGRGNFPPRFSGLQFPNYSSELNVNALELDDSALYLCASSLGQKETQYFGPGTRLLVL.

The V and J genes are TRBV19 and TRBJ1-5; D ambiguous. This CDR3 is built from 16 residues. The germline V and J ends were trimmed by 4 bases and 5 bases, with 18 bases remaining between them. CDR1 LNHDA and CDR2 SQIVND come from the germline V gene (reference sequence). The CDR3 DNA sequence: TGTGCCAGTAGTACGAGGGAGCCCCGGGCGTATCAGCCCCAGCATTTT. It translates to CASSTREPRAYQPQHF.

The chain links TRBV5-1 to TRBJ2-3; the match to TRBD1 covers 12 bases. The CDR3 loop spans 15 amino acids. Germline values: CDR1 SGHRS, CDR2 YFSETQ. The ends lost 4 bases at V and 5 bases at J; junction bases unmatched: 5. Here the CDR3 reads CASSRDRGRQDTQYF. DNA for the CDR3: TGCGCCAGCAGCCGGGACAGGGGGCGTCAAGATACGCAGTATTTT.

Of note for this clone: The sample holds other DNA sequences that translate to the same CDR3. The rearrangement links TRBV9 to TRBJ2-2, with no clear D. The CDR3 is 12 amino acids. Germline V gene sequence: CDR1 SGDLS, CDR2 YYNGEE. The germline V and J ends were trimmed by 0 bases and 9 bases, with 6 bases remaining between them. CDR3 sequence (DNA): TGTGCCAGCAGCGTAGGGGCAAGGGAGCTGTTTTTT. Protein product: CASSVGARELFF.

This rearrangement joins TRBV19 to TRBJ1-5; D gene ambiguous. Trimming left V 3 bases short and J 0 bases short, with 9 bases between. The CDR3 has 15 amino acids. Germline CDR1 and CDR2: LNHDA and SQIVND (reference sequence). The CDR3 sequence: CASSIYSDSNQPQHF. In DNA, the CDR3 is TGTGCCAGTAGTATCTACAGCGATAGCAATCAGCCCCAGCATTTT. The variable domain in full, completed from reference TRBV19 and TRBJ1-5, reads DGGITQSPKYLFRKEGQNVTLSCEQNLNHDAMYWYRQDPGQGLRLIYYSQIVNDFQKGDIAEGYSVSREKKESFPLTVTSAQKNPTAFYLCASSIYSDSNQPQHFGDGTRLSIL.

The chain uses TRBV27 and TRBJ1-5, with 8 positions matching TRBD1. V lost 5 bases and J lost 6; bases outside the gene matches: 6. CDR1 and CDR2 from the germline V gene are MNHEY and SMNVEV (reference sequence). This CDR3 spans 14 amino acids. CDR3 region: CASSSYRGGQPQHF. The CDR3 nucleotides read TGTGCCAGCAGTAGCTACAGGGGGGGTCAGCCCCAGCATTTT.

The V call is TRBV18, the J call TRBJ2-1, with 8 bases that match TRBD2. Germline V CDR1 and CDR2: KGHSH, LQKENI. Trimming cost V 2 bases and J 10 bases; bases outside gene matches: 13. There are 16 residues in the CDR3. In nucleotides, the CDR3 is TGTGCCAGCTCACCAGCCTCGCGGGGGGCCCTCGGGGAGCAGTTCTTC. The encoded protein is CASSPASRGALGEQFF.

The chain is built from TRBV29-1 and TRBJ2-3; the D is unclear. This CDR3 has 11 residues. Germline V lookup: CDR1 SQVTM, CDR2 ANQGSEA. V shed 3 bases and J shed 6 bases, with 7 bases lying between them. CDR3 protein: CSVEFRDTQYF. The CDR3 nucleotides read TGCAGCGTTGAGTTCCGTGATACGCAGTATTTT.

This clone was detected only once. The chain uses TRBV5-1 and TRBJ2-3, with 8 bases identical to TRBD2. V trimming: 4 bases; J trimming: 7 bases; junction bases outside the gene matches: 20. This CDR3 has 18 amino acids. Germline V gene sequence: CDR1 SGHRS, CDR2 YFSETQ. CDR3 amino acids: CASSHNVASGPDSYTQYF. For the CDR3, the DNA is TGCGCCAGCAGCCACAACGTGGCTAGCGGGCCCGACAGCTATACGCAGTATTTT.

The CDR3 DNA follows: TGTGCCAGCATTCCGGGACTAGCATCCCACGAGCAGTACTTC. Its protein product is CASIPGLASHEQYF. This chain connects TRBV2 to TRBJ2-7, with 9 bases aligning to TRBD2. CDR1 and CDR2 from the germline V gene are SNHLY and FYNNEI. The CDR3 runs 14 residues. With 7 bases clipped from V and 5 bases from J, the junction kept 9 bases outside the gene matches.

The chain combines TRBV4-2 with TRBJ1-5; 10 bases are shared with TRBD1. Germline CDR1 and CDR2: LGHNA and YNFKEQ. V was clipped by 4 bases and J by 3 bases; unmatched bases: 12. The CDR3 totals 18 residues. CDR3 protein: CASSLEIGTGVYNQPQHF. In nucleotides, the CDR3 is TGTGCCAGCAGCCTCGAAATCGGGACAGGGGTCTACAATCAGCCCCAGCATTTT.